This TCR beta chain was sequenced during a study of blood T cell repertoires in COVID-19. Study information: Samples taken during acute and convalescent COVID-19 were collected in the United States, Italy and Spain. PBMCs, B-cell-depleted T cells, or T cells provided the cDNA or gDNA that made up the material.

Trimming left V 2 bases short and J 5 bases short, with 6 bases between. CDR3 size: 12 residues. Germline assignment: CDR1 SNHLY and CDR2 FYNNEI. The authors' processing: Reference gene primer amplification gave nucleated cell count estimates. The assay was immunoSEQ multiplex PCR, and TCRdb's table has in-frame clones only and misses some. From that table come the V and J calls and clone size; the DNA was used to work out D and trimming. This sample has 130,000 to 150,000 clones, with around 79% found just once. Patients in Seattle were enrolled during active infection, then followed longitudinally. This clonotype was obtained from a woman between 70 and 85 years old with COVID-19, enrolled during active disease. V usage is TRBV2 and J usage is TRBJ1-1; D remains unclear. The sequencing input was peripheral blood. The CDR3 DNA is TGTGCCAGCAGTGAACCCAGTACTGAAGCTTTCTTT. Protein product: CASSEPSTEAFF.